One sample yielded the 15 T cell receptor beta chains listed below, sequenced in a study of cytomegalovirus exposure and HLA in healthy donors. Using immunoSEQ multiplex PCR, the repertoire was profiled, and TCRdb retains in-frame clones only, with some absent. Seen here are 190,000 or so clones, around 82% observed once, and the top ten hold about 3%. Sequences were obtained from PBMCs. These receptors were obtained from a woman between 18 and 29 years old in good health and CMV-seropositive.

The chain links TRBV7-9 to TRBJ2-3; 7 nucleotides agree with TRBD2. Germline loops: CDR1 SEHNR, CDR2 FQNEAQ (reference sequence). The CDR3 totals 16 residues. Unmatched junction bases numbered 6, after V lost 3 bases and J lost 0 bases. The CDR3 region has the DNA TGTGCCAGCAGCTTCTCCACGGGGGGTAGCACAGATACGCAGTATTTT. This sequence encodes CASSFSTGGSTDTQYF.

This clone has just a few counts. This sequence joins TRBV19 and TRBJ1-4; 8 nucleotides agree with TRBD1. Germline V gene sequence: CDR1 LNHDA, CDR2 SQIVND (reference sequence). The CDR3 runs 14 residues. V lost 6 bases and J lost 5; bases outside the gene matches: 5. CDR3 in amino acids: CASSPQGENEKLFF. The CDR3 coding sequence is TGTGCCAGTAGCCCACAGGGGGAGAATGAAAAACTGTTTTTT.

This rearrangement joins TRBV5-6 to TRBJ1-1; D possibly corresponds to TRBD1 (6 bases). Per germline, CDR1 SGHDT and CDR2 YYEEEE. The CDR3 is made up of 14 amino acids. Trimming removed 3 bases at V and 3 bases at J, with 12 bases between. The CDR3 region is CASSSTGWDTEAFF. The CDR3 DNA is TGTGCCAGCAGCTCAACAGGGTGGGACACTGAAGCTTTCTTT. Full variable domain (remainder filled in from reference TRBV5-6 and TRBJ1-1): DAGVTQSPTHLIKTRGQQVTLRCSPKSGHDTVSWYQQALGQGPQFIFQYYEEEERQRGNFPDRFSGHQFPNYSSELNVNALLLGDSALYLCASSSTGWDTEAFFGQGTRLTVV.

The chain carries TRBV5-6 and TRBJ2-5; D unresolved. Germline V gives CDR1 SGHDT, CDR2 YYEEEE. Trimming cost V 2 bases and J 6 bases, with 11 bases left between them. The CDR3 loop spans 13 amino acids. The CDR3 reads CASSFPTMKTQYF. CDR3 nucleotides: TGTGCCAGCAGCTTCCCCACTATGAAGACCCAGTACTTC.

This chain uses TRBV10-3 with TRBJ2-3; 13 bases line up with TRBD2. Germline V gives CDR1 ENHRY, CDR2 SYGVKD. This CDR3 is 15 amino acids long. V lost 5 bases, J lost 7 bases, and 6 bases stayed unmatched. This CDR3 is CAISWTSGGVNTQYF. The CDR3 DNA is TGTGCCATCAGTTGGACTAGCGGGGGAGTTAATACGCAGTATTTT.

The V call is TRBV5-6, the J call TRBJ2-3; D is possibly TRBD2 (6 bases). Germline V gene sequence: CDR1 SGHDT, CDR2 YYEEEE. V gave up 7 bases and J gave up 13 bases, with 16 bases separating them. This CDR3 region has 11 residues. The CDR3 spells CASAGEEEEYF. CDR3 in DNA: TGTGCCAGCGCCGGGGAGGAGGAGGAGTATTTT.

The rearrangement joins TRBV5-1 to TRBJ1-4, with D possibly TRBD1 on 5 matching bases. Germline V lookup: CDR1 SGHRS, CDR2 YFSETQ. Trimming took 5 bases from V and 0 from J, leaving 8 bases between them. This CDR3 contains 14 residues. The CDR3 loop reads CASRGGTTNEKLFF. CDR3 nucleotides: TGCGCCAGCAGGGGGGGAACAACTAATGAAAAACTGTTTTTT.

For the CDR3, the DNA is TGTGCCATCAGGGTTACACGGAACACTGAAGCTTTCTTT. Translation gives CAIRVTRNTEAFF. This chain joins TRBV10-3 and TRBJ1-1; D is undetermined. The CDR3 is 13 residues long. The ends were cut back, 6 bases at V and 1 base at J, with 9 bases in the middle. Germline V gives CDR1 ENHRY, CDR2 SYGVKD.

The chain has TRBV10-3 and TRBJ1-3, with 8 bases that match TRBD1. Losses at the gene ends were 10 bases for V and 6 bases for J; bases not matched to a gene: 2. Germline V gene sequence: CDR1 ENHRY, CDR2 SYGVKD. The CDR3 totals 11 residues. The CDR3 protein is CATGGENTIYF. CDR3 bases: TGTGCCACAGGGGGCGAAAACACCATATATTTT.

The chain combines TRBV7-2 with TRBJ2-7, with D hard to call. The CDR3 sequence is 13 residues long. Trimming took off 3 bases at V and 0 bases at J, with 6 bases between the two ends. CDR1 SGHTA and CDR2 FQGNSA come from the germline V gene. CDR3 bases: TGTGCCAGCAGCTTTGAGGTCTCCTACGAGCAGTACTTC. Translation gives CASSFEVSYEQYF.

The V and J genes are TRBV9 and TRBJ2-1; 7 positions match TRBD1. CDR1 SGDLS and CDR2 YYNGEE come from the germline V gene. V was pared by 3 bases and J by 10 bases, with 10 bases of the junction left unmatched. The CDR3 extends over 14 amino acids. CDR3 in amino acids: CASSALGQPEEQFF. Written as DNA, the CDR3 is TGTGCCAGCAGCGCACTGGGACAGCCTGAGGAGCAGTTCTTC. The variable domain in full, with the rest retrieved from reference TRBV9 and TRBJ2-1, is DSGVTQTPKHLITATGQRVTLRCSPRSGDLSVYWYQQSLDQGLQFLIQYYNGEERAKGNILERFSAQQFPDLHSELNLSSLELGDSALYFCASSALGQPEEQFFGPGTRLTVL.

This clone has only one observation. Written as DNA, the CDR3 is TGTGCCAGCAGCTTACAGCCGGGACTAACTGCTTCCGAGACCCAGTACTTC. It translates to CASSLQPGLTASETQYF. V is TRBV11-2 and J is TRBJ2-5; 7 bases fit TRBD2. The germline V gene has CDR1 SGHAT and CDR2 FQNNGV. The CDR3 runs to 17 residues. Losses at the gene ends were 2 bases for V and 5 bases for J; bases not matched to a gene: 14.

The chain couples TRBV7-8 to TRBJ2-6; 9 positions match TRBD1. The length of the CDR3 is 18 residues. CDR1 and CDR2 (germline): SGHVS, FQNEAQ. J gave up 0 bases and V 6 bases, and 9 bases lay outside the gene matches. The CDR3 DNA sequence: TGTGCCAGCAGACTGTCGGGACAGGGTCCCTCTGGGGCCAACGTCCTGACTTTC. Translating gives CASRLSGQGPSGANVLTF.

The V and J genes are TRBV14 and TRBJ2-1, with TRBD1 identical over 10 bases. Germline lookup yields CDR1 SGHDN and CDR2 FVKESK. V shed 1 base and J 1 base; nucleotides not matched to a gene: 4. The CDR3 is 17 amino acids. The CDR3 DNA reads as TGTGCCAGCAGCCAAGGGACAGGGGGGGAATCCTACAATGAGCAGTTCTTC. Its translation is CASSQGTGGESYNEQFF. Full variable domain (remainder filled in from reference TRBV14 and TRBJ2-1): EAGVTQFPSHSVIEKGQTVTLRCDPISGHDNLYWYRRVMGKEIKFLLHFVKESKQDESGMPNNRFLAERTGGTYSTLKVQPAELEDSGVYFCASSQGTGGESYNEQFFGPGTRLTVL.

J is TRBJ1-4 and V is TRBV2; no clear D. The germline V gene has CDR1 SNHLY and CDR2 FYNNEI. V lost 2 bases and J lost 4, with 17 bases in between. This CDR3 comprises 17 residues. CDR3 sequence: CASSESVGSPHNEKLFF. DNA for the CDR3: TGTGCCAGCAGTGAAAGTGTTGGGAGTCCTCATAATGAAAAACTGTTTTTT. Full variable domain (outside the CDR3, taken from reference TRBV2 and TRBJ1-4): EPEVTQTPSHQVTQMGQEVILRCVPISNHLYFYWYRQILGQKVEFLVSFYNNEISEKSEIFDDQFSVERPDGSNFTLKIRSTKLEDSAMYFCASSESVGSPHNEKLFFGSGTQLSVL.